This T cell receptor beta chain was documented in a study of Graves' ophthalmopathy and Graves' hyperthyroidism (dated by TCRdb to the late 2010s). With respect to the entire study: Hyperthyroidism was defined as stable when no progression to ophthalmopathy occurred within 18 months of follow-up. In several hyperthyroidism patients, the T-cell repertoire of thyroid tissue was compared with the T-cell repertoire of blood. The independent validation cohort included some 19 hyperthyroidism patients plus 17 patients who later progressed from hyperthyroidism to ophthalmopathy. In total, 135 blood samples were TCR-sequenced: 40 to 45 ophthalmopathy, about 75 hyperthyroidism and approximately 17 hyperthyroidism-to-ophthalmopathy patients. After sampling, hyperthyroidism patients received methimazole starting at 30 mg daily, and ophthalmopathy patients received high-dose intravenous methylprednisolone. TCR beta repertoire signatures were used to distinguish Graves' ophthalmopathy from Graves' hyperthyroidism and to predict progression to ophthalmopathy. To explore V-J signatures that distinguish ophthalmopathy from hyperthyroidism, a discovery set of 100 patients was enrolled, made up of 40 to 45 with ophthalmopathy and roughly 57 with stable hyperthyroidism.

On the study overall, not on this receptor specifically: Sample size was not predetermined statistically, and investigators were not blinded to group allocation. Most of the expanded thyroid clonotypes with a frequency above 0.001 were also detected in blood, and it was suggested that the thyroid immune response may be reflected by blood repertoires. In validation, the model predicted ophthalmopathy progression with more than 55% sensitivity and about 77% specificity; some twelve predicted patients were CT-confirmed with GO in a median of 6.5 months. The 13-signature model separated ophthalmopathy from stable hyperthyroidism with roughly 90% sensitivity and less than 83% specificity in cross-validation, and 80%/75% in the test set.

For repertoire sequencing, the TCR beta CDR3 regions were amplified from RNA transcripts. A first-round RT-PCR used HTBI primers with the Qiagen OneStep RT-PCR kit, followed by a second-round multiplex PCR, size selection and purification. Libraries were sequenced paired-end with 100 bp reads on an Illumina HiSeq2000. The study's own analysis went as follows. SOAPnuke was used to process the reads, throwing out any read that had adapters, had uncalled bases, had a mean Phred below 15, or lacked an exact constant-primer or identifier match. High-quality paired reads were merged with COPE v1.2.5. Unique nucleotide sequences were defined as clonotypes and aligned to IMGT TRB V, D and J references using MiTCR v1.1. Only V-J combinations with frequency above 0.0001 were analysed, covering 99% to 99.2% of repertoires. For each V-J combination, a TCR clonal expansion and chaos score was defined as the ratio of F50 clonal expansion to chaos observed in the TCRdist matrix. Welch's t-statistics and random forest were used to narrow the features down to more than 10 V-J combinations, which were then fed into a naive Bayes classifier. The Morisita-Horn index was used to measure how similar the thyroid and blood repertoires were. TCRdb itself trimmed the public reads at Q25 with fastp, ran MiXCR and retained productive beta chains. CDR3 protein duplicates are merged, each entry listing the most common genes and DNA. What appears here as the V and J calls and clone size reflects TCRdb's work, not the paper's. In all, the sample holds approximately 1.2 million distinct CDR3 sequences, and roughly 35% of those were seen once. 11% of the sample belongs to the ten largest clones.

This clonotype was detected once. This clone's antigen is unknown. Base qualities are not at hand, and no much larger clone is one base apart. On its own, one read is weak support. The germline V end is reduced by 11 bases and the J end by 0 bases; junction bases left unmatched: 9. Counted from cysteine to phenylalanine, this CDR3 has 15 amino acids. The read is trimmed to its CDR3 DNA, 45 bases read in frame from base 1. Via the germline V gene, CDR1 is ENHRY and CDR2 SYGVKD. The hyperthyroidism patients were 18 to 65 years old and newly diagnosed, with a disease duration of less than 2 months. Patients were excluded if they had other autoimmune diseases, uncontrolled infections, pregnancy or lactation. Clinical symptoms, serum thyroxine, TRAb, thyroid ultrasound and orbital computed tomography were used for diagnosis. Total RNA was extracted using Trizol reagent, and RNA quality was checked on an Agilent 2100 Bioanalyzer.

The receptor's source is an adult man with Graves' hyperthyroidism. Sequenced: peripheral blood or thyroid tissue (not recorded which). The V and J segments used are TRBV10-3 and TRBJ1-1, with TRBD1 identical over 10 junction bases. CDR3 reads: CAYRGTGVMNTEAFF. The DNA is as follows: TGTGCCTATCGGGGGACAGGGGTCATGAACACTGAAGCTTTCTTT.